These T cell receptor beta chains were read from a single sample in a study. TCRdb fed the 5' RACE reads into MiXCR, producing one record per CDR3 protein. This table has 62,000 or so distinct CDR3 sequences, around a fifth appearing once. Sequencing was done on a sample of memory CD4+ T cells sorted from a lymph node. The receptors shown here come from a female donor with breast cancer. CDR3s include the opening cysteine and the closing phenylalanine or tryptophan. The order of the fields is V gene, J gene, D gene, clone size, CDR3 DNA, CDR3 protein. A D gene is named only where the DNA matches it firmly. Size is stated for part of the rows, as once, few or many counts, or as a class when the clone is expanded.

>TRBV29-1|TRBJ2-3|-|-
TGCAGCGTTGCGGTTTCAGATACGCAGTATTTT
CSVAVSDTQYF
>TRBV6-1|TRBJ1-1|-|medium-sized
TGTGCCAGCAGTGACCGCCCGGGGATAAAAGCTTTCTTT
CASSDRPGIKAFF
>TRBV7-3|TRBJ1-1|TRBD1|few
TGTGCCAGCAGTCTACACCGGGACAGGGAAGCTTTCTTT
CASSLHRDREAFF
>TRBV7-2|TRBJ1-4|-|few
TGTGCCAGCAGCTATCAGGCGGGGGCAACTAATGAAAAACTGTTTTTT
CASSYQAGATNEKLFF
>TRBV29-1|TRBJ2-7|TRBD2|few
TGCAGCGTCGTACTAGTGGGAGGGCCCACCTACGAGCAGTACTTC
CSVVLVGGPTYEQYF
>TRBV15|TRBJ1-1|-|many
TGTGCCACCAGCAACGAAGTGAACACTGAAGCTTTCTTT
CATSNEVNTEAFF
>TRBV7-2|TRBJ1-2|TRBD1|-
TGTGCCAGCAGCGTCGGGGACAGCCATGGCTACACCTTC
CASSVGDSHGYTF
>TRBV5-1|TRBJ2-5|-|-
TGCGCCAGCAGCTTGGAACCCAGGGAGACCCAGTACTTC
CASSLEPRETQYF
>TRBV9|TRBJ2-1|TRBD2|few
TGTGCCAGCAGCGTCCTCGCTAGCGGAGAGCAGTTCTTC
CASSVLASGEQFF
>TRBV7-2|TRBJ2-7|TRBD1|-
TGTGCCAGCAGCTTATTAGGGACAGTCTCCTACGAGCAGTACTTC
CASSLLGTVSYEQYF
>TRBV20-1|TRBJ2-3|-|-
TGCAGTGCTAGTTCAGTTTTGGGCACAGATACGCAGTATTTT
CSASSVLGTDTQYF
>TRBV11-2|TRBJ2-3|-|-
TGTGCCAGCAGCTCCCCCTTGGGCCTACCCACAGATACGCAGTATTTT
CASSSPLGLPTDTQYF
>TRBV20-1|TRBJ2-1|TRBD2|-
TGCAGTGCTCAAACTAGCGGGAGGGCCATGAATGAGCAGTTCTTC
CSAQTSGRAMNEQFF
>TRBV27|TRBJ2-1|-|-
TGTGCCAGCAGCCCCCCCATAAGCCCCTACAATGAGCAGTTCTTC
CASSPPISPYNEQFF
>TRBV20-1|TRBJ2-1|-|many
TGCAGTGCTAGAGGCCACTGGGATCGTCAGCAGTTCTTC
CSARGHWDRQQFF
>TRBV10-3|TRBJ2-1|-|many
TGTGCCATCGGGAACAATGAGCAGTTCTTC
CAIGNNEQFF
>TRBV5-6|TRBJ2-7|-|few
TGTGCCAGCAGCGCTCAGGGGAGTTCCTACGAGCAGTACTTC
CASSAQGSSYEQYF
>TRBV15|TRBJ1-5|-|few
TGTGCCACCGCTTATAGCGGTGGGAGTCATCAGCCCCAGCATTTT
CATAYSGGSHQPQHF
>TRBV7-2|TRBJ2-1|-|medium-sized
TGTGCCAGCAGCTCCTCACGACTCGCGGGGCGCGACAATGAGCAGTTCTTC
CASSSSRLAGRDNEQFF
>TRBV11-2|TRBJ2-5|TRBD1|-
TGTGCCAGCAGCTTACGGGACAGGGGGTTAGGGCAAGAGACCCAGTACTTC
CASSLRDRGLGQETQYF
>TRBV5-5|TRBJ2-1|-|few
TGTGCCAGAACCCAGGGGCTAGCGGACTACAATGAGCAGTTCTTC
CARTQGLADYNEQFF
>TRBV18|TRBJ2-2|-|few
TGTGCCAGCTCACCACAGAGGGAGTCCGCCGGGGAGCTGTTTTTT
CASSPQRESAGELFF
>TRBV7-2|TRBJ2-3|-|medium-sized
TGTGCCAGCGGGCCATATAGCTCAGATACGCAGTATTTT
CASGPYSSDTQYF
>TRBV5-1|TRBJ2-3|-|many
TGCGCCAGCAGCTTGGTACCGGCGGGCACAGATACGCAGTATTTT
CASSLVPAGTDTQYF
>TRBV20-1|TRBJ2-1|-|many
TGCAGTGCTAGCATGGATGAGCAGTTCTTC
CSASMDEQFF
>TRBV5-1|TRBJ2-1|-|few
TGCGCCAGCAGCCCCTACCGGGACAATCCTAATGAGCAGTTCTTC
CASSPYRDNPNEQFF
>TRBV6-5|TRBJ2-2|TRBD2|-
TGTGCCAGCAGCCCCCCGGGGGGTCGGACCGGGGAGCTGTTTTTT
CASSPPGGRTGELFF
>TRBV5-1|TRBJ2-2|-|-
TGCGCCAGCAGCTTGGCATTAACCGGGGAGCTGTTTTTT
CASSLALTGELFF
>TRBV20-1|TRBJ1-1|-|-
TGCAGTGCTAGAGAGGGGGTCGAGGCTGTGAACACTGAAGCTTTCTTT
CSAREGVEAVNTEAFF
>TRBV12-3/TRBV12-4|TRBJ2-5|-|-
TGTGCCAGCAGTTGGGGGCAGCAAGAGACCCAGTACTTC
CASSWGQQETQYF
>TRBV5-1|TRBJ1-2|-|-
TGCGCCAGCAATCCCGGGACATCCGATGGCTACACCTTC
CASNPGTSDGYTF
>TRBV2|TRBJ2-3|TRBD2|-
TGTGCCAGCACCTTAGCGGGGATAGACACAGATACGCAGTATTTT
CASTLAGIDTDTQYF
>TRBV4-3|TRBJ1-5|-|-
TGCGCCAGCAGCCATGGACGGATCAATCAGCCCCAGCATTTT
CASSHGRINQPQHF
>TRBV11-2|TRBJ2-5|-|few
TGTGCCAGCAGCCCCTACCCAGGTGCCCAAGAGACCCAGTACTTC
CASSPYPGAQETQYF
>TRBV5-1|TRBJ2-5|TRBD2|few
TGCGCCAGCAGCCCTGTAGCGGGAGTGGAGACCCAGTACTTC
CASSPVAGVETQYF
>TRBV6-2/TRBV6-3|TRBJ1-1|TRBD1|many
TGTGCCAGCAGCCCTCCGGGACAGGGGGCAGGTGCTTTCTTT
CASSPPGQGAGAFF
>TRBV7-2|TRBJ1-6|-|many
TGTGCCAGCAGCTTAGCGTCGGGCTCCTATAATTCACCCCTCCACTTT
CASSLASGSYNSPLHF
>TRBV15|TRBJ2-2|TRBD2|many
TGTGCCACCAGCAGAGGAACTAGCGGGAGAACCGGGGAGCTGTTTTTT
CATSRGTSGRTGELFF
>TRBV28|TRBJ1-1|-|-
TGTGCCAGCAGTTTAGATTATAGGGAAGCTTTCTTT
CASSLDYREAFF
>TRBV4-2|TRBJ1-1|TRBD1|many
TGTGCCAGCCGGGACAGGGGCACTGAAGCTTTCTTT
CASRDRGTEAFF
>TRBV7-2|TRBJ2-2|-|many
TGTGCCAGCAGCTTCCAATCGAACACCGGGGAGCTGTTTTTT
CASSFQSNTGELFF
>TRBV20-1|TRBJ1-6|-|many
TGCAGTGCTACCACGTTAACCGATTCACCCCTCCACTTT
CSATTLTDSPLHF
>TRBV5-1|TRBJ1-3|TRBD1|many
TGCGCCAGCAGCTGGAGGGGGCTATCCTCTGGAAACACCATATATTTT
CASSWRGLSSGNTIYF
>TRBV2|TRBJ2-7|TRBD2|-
TGTGCCAGCAGTGGGACTACCGGGACTAGCGGTGGGTCTGAGCAGTACTTC
CASSGTTGTSGGSEQYF
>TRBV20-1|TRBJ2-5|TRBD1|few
TGCAGCTTTAGACAGGGAGAGACCCAGTACTTC
CSFRQGETQYF
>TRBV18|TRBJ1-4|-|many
TGTGCCAGCTCACCACAATCAGGTGAAAAACTGTTTTTT
CASSPQSGEKLFF
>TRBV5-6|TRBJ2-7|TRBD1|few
TGTGCCAGCAGCTTAGACAGGGCGGACGAGCAGTACTTC
CASSLDRADEQYF
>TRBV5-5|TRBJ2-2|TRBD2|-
TGTGCCAGCAGCTTGAACAGCGGGAGGGCCACCGGGGAGCTGTTTTTT
CASSLNSGRATGELFF
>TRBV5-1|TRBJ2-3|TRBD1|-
TGCGCCAGCAGCTTGCCTCGGACAGGGGAAGGAGATACGCAGTATTTT
CASSLPRTGEGDTQYF
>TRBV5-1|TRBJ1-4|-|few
TGCGCCAGCAGCTTGGATTCGGGGGGCGGTGAAAAACTGTTTTTT
CASSLDSGGGEKLFF
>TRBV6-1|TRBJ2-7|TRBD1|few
TGTGCCAGCAGTATCCGACAGGGCCTCCTCGAGCAGTACTTC
CASSIRQGLLEQYF